Given below is one TCR beta chain in context. Its antigen specificity is not known. There are no base qualities to consult, and no much larger clone falls within one base. High-throughput TCR beta sequencing profiled peripheral blood CD8+ and CD4+ T cells from healthy donors, Susac syndrome patients and multiple sclerosis patients. The Susac syndrome patients fulfilled recently defined diagnostic criteria for either definite or probable disease. Bulk CD8+ and CD4+ T cells were purified magnetically by negative isolation, whereas CD8+ TEMRA cells were enriched by FACS. Blood was collected in EDTA tubes and processed within 24 hours, with PBMCs isolated through density gradient centrifugation. PBMCs intended for TCR sequencing were cryopreserved in liquid nitrogen and were subsequently thawed in a 37 degrees C water bath. The sorted or isolated CD4+, CD8+ and CD8+ TEMRA cells had a purity of 90% or higher.

RNA was extracted using the RNeasy kit, and about 0.45 to 1 microgram was reverse transcribed with random hexamers. TCR beta CDR3 regions were amplified with the immunoSEQ multiplex PCR assay covering 54 Vbeta and 13 Jbeta segments. Bias from PCR amplification was corrected by using a synthetic template baseline for primer optimization and for computational correction. The authors' analysis ran thus. Only productive sequences were kept, with reads annotated to V, D and J genes according to IMGT and analyzed in immunoSEQ Analyzer. Clonality was calculated as one minus the Shannon entropy normalized by log2 of the number of productive unique sequences. For each patient and control, public and private clones were evaluated within the 100 most prevalent clones. Clones were defined as Susac-specific when absent from the healthy and MS cohorts, from about 970 published viral clones and from other ImmuneACCESS disease sequences. TCRdb cleaned the public reads at Q25 with fastp, built clones with MiXCR and kept in-frame beta chains. Every entry covers one CDR3 protein and lists the most common genes and DNA from its rows. Here the V and J calls rest on TCRdb's processing, not on the authors' analysis. Here the sample has under 150,000 distinct CDR3 sequences; approximately 94% occur a single time. The ten largest clones add up to about 0.08% of the sample.

Trimming accounts for 4 bases at V and 5 bases at J, while the number of junction bases matched to no gene is 10. Taken from cysteine to phenylalanine, the CDR3 has 15 residues. Only CDR3 DNA remains: 45 bases, in frame from the first base. From a lookup of the germline V gene, CDR1 and CDR2 are SGHDT and YYEEEE. These data belong to a study of CD8 T cells in Susac syndrome (dated by TCRdb to the late 2010s). As for the study more broadly: Of the Susac syndrome patients who were sequenced, about 6 had clinically active disease and roughly 8 were in clinical remission. Whether CD8+ T cell activation and differentiation in Susac syndrome was antigen driven was tested using repertoire sequencing. At blood withdrawal, Susac syndrome patients were therapy-naive, treated with corticosteroids (with IVIg additionally given to some), or treated with IVIg alone.

What the study reported, not specific to this receptor: In patients with Susac syndrome, the CD4+ T cell repertoire showed no detectable clonal expansion. The number of individuals in the TCR sequencing and HLA analysis was recognized as being relatively small.

Sequencing input: CD4+ T cells from PBMCs. The clonotype originates from a human donor with Susac syndrome. The chain is assembled from TRBV5-6 and TRBJ1-2, with TRBD1 matching 8 junction bases. The CDR3 has the sequence CASSHRQGPPYGYTF. The nucleotide sequence reads as follows: TGTGCCAGCAGCCACAGACAGGGGCCACCTTATGGCTACACCTTC. The full variable domain, completed from the reference TRBV5-6 and TRBJ1-2 proteins outside the CDR3, reads DAGVTQSPTHLIKTRGQQVTLRCSPKSGHDTVSWYQQALGQGPQFIFQYYEEEERQRGNFPDRFSGHQFPNYSSELNVNALLLGDSALYLCASSHRQGPPYGYTFGSGTRLTVV.